One sample yielded the 4 T cell receptor beta chains listed below, sequenced in a study of blood T cell repertoires in COVID-19. The method was immunoSEQ multiplex PCR; TCRdb's version includes in-frame clones alone and lacks a portion of them. Among hundreds of thousands of clones listed, 85% to 90% were seen once. The material sequenced was PBMCs or T cells enriched from blood (not recorded which). The receptors here all came from a woman aged 60-70 years in a cohort exposed to, infected with or recovered from COVID-19 (not recorded which).

The chain couples TRBV28 to TRBJ1-3; the D gene is possibly TRBD1 (5 bases). Germline V gene data show CDR1 as MDHEN and CDR2 as SYDVKM. CDR3 length equals 14 residues. V was cut by 7 bases and J by 0 bases, with 10 bases left in between. DNA of the CDR3: TGTGCCAGCACCGAACAGGTCTCTGGAAACACCATATATTTT. Amino acids: CASTEQVSGNTIYF.

The rearrangement joins TRBV5-8 to TRBJ1-2, with 7 bases aligning to TRBD1. This CDR3 is 16 amino acids long. V trimming: 0 bases; J trimming: 4 bases; junction bases outside the gene matches: 9. CDR1 and CDR2 (germline): SGHTS, YDEGEE. CDR3 in DNA: TGTGCCAGCAGCTTGGTGGGACAGCTTGGACTCTATGGCTACACCTTC. Translating gives CASSLVGQLGLYGYTF. Based on the CDR3 plus reference TRBV5-8 and TRBJ1-2, the full variable domain is EAGVTQSPTHLIKTRGQQATLRCSPISGHTSVYWYQQALGLGLQFLLWYDEGEERNRGNFPPRFSGRQFPNYSSELNVNALELEDSALYLCASSLVGQLGLYGYTFGSGTRLTVV.

This clone was observed a handful of times. This chain links TRBV6-1 with TRBJ1-4; a weak D match, TRBD1 (6 bases). The CDR3 is 16 residues long. The ends were cut back, 4 bases at V and 0 bases at J, with 12 bases in the middle. Germline CDR1 and CDR2: MNHNS and SASEGT. This CDR3 is CASSGAGVPTNEKLFF. The CDR3 DNA is TGTGCCAGCAGTGGAGCAGGGGTCCCAACTAATGAAAAACTGTTTTTT.

This clone was seen a single time. V is TRBV5-4 and J is TRBJ2-7; D might be TRBD1 (5 bases). Trimming took 4 bases from V and 2 from J, leaving 19 bases between them. The CDR3 contains 16 residues. The germline V gene has CDR1 SGHNT and CDR2 YYREEE (reference sequence). The DNA of the CDR3 is TGTGCCAGCAGCGTGTGGGGCCCAATATTCCCCTACGAGCAGTACTTC. Amino acids: CASSVWGPIFPYEQYF.